A selection of T cell receptor beta chains follows, all from one sample in a study of early T cells in non-severe SARS-CoV-2 infection. TCRdb re-called the 5' RACE reads with MiXCR, one entry per CDR3 protein. The repertoire includes roughly 50,000 distinct CDR3 sequences, about 6.2% of them detected once, and under 8% sits in the top ten. The sample consisted of whole blood, taken at baseline. These receptors came from an adult who was a healthcare worker with PCR-confirmed SARS-CoV-2 infection or an uninfected control (not recorded which). Each CDR3 is given without its conserved first and last residue.

j_call v_call cdr3_aa
TRBJ2-7 TRBV12-3/TRBV12-4 ASSLYGVEQY
TRBJ2-1 TRBV7-8 ASSLVSSGRGDEQF
TRBJ2-1 TRBV3-1 ASSQDWEDPANEQF
TRBJ1-3 TRBV14 ASSLRAPGDTIY
TRBJ2-1 TRBV7-8 ASSLKSWDRSYNEQF
TRBJ2-4 TRBV3-1 ASSQDLRRDKNIQY
TRBJ2-7 TRBV13 ASSPPGQGIHEQY
TRBJ2-5 TRBV5-1 ASTEGTGKETQY
TRBJ2-7 TRBV6-2/TRBV6-3 ASSYLEGSYEQY
TRBJ2-7 TRBV11-2 ASSLEKGSLYEQY
TRBJ2-7 TRBV4-1 ASSQGTGLYEQY
TRBJ2-4 TRBV7-9 ASSSSSGRDVKNIQY
TRBJ1-4 TRBV24-1 ATSQEEKLF
TRBJ2-5 TRBV7-2 ASSFGRVQGLAGLFQETQY
TRBJ2-3 TRBV6-5 ASSPRRSMDTQY
TRBJ2-2 TRBV4-2 ASSRAGGNTGELF
TRBJ2-7 TRBV5-1 ASSLDATSYEQY
TRBJ1-1 TRBV12-3/TRBV12-4 ASSLKGGGMNTEAF
TRBJ2-7 TRBV29-1 SARQGGGYEQY
TRBJ2-7 TRBV7-8 ASSLATSGRMFNEQY
TRBJ2-7 TRBV5-1 ASSSGTSSTYEQY
TRBJ2-3 TRBV12-3/TRBV12-4 ASSLWQRSSTDTQY
TRBJ1-1 TRBV10-1 ASSARPGTGGAGTEAF
TRBJ2-1 TRBV5-6 ASSLRGPYNEQF
TRBJ2-6 TRBV3-1 ASSPPGANVLT
TRBJ2-1 TRBV6-2/TRBV6-3 ASTPAGTLISYNEQF
TRBJ2-1 TRBV20-1 SARAVGTSGRVNEQF
TRBJ1-1 TRBV11-2 ASSFVGTEAF
TRBJ2-1 TRBV29-1 SGQGSYNEQF
TRBJ1-4 TRBV7-9 ASSLERELF
TRBJ1-1 TRBV6-1 ASSDFTEAF
TRBJ1-1 TRBV11-2 ASSSLWTETEAF
TRBJ2-1 TRBV6-1 ASIRTSGGYNEQF
TRBJ1-1 TRBV10-1 ASSESGRVSEAF
TRBJ2-3 TRBV27 ASSLGWGTDTQY
TRBJ1-4 TRBV18 ASSPMSRGASNEKLF
TRBJ2-3 TRBV7-2 ASSLAEGAGARNTQY
TRBJ2-7 TRBV7-8 ASTLTTGGTYEQY
TRBJ2-3 TRBV27 ASSLRDRGTDTQY
TRBJ2-3 TRBV6-5 ASSYRGLSTDTQY
TRBJ2-6 TRBV6-5 ASTVRSSANVLT
TRBJ2-7 TRBV6-5 ASSLGLAQGKQY
TRBJ1-2 TRBV6-5 ASNTGRSGYGYT
TRBJ2-6 TRBV28 ASSFGQGIRSGANVLT
TRBJ1-1 TRBV18 ASSPRDAGTEAF
TRBJ1-3 TRBV27 ASSLSLAGTRSGNTIY
TRBJ1-2 TRBV28 ASSLSTGKSYGYT
TRBJ2-3 TRBV7-9 ASSFSSEADTQY
TRBJ2-7 TRBV28 ASSPPREGYEQY
TRBJ2-7 TRBV5-1 ASSLDFSGDEQY
TRBJ2-1 TRBV5-1 ASRGGRDEQF
TRBJ1-1 TRBV6-2/TRBV6-3 ATQGGAGTEAF
TRBJ1-2 TRBV4-1 ASSQGPELRTPGYT
TRBJ2-1 TRBV12-3/TRBV12-4 ASSRTSGRSYNEQF
TRBJ2-7 TRBV9 ASSALQDREINEQY
TRBJ1-5 TRBV7-2 ASSLVAGSGQPQH
TRBJ1-4 TRBV5-6 ASSGTGGKNEKLF
TRBJ2-1 TRBV2 ASTQQAGQGYNEQF